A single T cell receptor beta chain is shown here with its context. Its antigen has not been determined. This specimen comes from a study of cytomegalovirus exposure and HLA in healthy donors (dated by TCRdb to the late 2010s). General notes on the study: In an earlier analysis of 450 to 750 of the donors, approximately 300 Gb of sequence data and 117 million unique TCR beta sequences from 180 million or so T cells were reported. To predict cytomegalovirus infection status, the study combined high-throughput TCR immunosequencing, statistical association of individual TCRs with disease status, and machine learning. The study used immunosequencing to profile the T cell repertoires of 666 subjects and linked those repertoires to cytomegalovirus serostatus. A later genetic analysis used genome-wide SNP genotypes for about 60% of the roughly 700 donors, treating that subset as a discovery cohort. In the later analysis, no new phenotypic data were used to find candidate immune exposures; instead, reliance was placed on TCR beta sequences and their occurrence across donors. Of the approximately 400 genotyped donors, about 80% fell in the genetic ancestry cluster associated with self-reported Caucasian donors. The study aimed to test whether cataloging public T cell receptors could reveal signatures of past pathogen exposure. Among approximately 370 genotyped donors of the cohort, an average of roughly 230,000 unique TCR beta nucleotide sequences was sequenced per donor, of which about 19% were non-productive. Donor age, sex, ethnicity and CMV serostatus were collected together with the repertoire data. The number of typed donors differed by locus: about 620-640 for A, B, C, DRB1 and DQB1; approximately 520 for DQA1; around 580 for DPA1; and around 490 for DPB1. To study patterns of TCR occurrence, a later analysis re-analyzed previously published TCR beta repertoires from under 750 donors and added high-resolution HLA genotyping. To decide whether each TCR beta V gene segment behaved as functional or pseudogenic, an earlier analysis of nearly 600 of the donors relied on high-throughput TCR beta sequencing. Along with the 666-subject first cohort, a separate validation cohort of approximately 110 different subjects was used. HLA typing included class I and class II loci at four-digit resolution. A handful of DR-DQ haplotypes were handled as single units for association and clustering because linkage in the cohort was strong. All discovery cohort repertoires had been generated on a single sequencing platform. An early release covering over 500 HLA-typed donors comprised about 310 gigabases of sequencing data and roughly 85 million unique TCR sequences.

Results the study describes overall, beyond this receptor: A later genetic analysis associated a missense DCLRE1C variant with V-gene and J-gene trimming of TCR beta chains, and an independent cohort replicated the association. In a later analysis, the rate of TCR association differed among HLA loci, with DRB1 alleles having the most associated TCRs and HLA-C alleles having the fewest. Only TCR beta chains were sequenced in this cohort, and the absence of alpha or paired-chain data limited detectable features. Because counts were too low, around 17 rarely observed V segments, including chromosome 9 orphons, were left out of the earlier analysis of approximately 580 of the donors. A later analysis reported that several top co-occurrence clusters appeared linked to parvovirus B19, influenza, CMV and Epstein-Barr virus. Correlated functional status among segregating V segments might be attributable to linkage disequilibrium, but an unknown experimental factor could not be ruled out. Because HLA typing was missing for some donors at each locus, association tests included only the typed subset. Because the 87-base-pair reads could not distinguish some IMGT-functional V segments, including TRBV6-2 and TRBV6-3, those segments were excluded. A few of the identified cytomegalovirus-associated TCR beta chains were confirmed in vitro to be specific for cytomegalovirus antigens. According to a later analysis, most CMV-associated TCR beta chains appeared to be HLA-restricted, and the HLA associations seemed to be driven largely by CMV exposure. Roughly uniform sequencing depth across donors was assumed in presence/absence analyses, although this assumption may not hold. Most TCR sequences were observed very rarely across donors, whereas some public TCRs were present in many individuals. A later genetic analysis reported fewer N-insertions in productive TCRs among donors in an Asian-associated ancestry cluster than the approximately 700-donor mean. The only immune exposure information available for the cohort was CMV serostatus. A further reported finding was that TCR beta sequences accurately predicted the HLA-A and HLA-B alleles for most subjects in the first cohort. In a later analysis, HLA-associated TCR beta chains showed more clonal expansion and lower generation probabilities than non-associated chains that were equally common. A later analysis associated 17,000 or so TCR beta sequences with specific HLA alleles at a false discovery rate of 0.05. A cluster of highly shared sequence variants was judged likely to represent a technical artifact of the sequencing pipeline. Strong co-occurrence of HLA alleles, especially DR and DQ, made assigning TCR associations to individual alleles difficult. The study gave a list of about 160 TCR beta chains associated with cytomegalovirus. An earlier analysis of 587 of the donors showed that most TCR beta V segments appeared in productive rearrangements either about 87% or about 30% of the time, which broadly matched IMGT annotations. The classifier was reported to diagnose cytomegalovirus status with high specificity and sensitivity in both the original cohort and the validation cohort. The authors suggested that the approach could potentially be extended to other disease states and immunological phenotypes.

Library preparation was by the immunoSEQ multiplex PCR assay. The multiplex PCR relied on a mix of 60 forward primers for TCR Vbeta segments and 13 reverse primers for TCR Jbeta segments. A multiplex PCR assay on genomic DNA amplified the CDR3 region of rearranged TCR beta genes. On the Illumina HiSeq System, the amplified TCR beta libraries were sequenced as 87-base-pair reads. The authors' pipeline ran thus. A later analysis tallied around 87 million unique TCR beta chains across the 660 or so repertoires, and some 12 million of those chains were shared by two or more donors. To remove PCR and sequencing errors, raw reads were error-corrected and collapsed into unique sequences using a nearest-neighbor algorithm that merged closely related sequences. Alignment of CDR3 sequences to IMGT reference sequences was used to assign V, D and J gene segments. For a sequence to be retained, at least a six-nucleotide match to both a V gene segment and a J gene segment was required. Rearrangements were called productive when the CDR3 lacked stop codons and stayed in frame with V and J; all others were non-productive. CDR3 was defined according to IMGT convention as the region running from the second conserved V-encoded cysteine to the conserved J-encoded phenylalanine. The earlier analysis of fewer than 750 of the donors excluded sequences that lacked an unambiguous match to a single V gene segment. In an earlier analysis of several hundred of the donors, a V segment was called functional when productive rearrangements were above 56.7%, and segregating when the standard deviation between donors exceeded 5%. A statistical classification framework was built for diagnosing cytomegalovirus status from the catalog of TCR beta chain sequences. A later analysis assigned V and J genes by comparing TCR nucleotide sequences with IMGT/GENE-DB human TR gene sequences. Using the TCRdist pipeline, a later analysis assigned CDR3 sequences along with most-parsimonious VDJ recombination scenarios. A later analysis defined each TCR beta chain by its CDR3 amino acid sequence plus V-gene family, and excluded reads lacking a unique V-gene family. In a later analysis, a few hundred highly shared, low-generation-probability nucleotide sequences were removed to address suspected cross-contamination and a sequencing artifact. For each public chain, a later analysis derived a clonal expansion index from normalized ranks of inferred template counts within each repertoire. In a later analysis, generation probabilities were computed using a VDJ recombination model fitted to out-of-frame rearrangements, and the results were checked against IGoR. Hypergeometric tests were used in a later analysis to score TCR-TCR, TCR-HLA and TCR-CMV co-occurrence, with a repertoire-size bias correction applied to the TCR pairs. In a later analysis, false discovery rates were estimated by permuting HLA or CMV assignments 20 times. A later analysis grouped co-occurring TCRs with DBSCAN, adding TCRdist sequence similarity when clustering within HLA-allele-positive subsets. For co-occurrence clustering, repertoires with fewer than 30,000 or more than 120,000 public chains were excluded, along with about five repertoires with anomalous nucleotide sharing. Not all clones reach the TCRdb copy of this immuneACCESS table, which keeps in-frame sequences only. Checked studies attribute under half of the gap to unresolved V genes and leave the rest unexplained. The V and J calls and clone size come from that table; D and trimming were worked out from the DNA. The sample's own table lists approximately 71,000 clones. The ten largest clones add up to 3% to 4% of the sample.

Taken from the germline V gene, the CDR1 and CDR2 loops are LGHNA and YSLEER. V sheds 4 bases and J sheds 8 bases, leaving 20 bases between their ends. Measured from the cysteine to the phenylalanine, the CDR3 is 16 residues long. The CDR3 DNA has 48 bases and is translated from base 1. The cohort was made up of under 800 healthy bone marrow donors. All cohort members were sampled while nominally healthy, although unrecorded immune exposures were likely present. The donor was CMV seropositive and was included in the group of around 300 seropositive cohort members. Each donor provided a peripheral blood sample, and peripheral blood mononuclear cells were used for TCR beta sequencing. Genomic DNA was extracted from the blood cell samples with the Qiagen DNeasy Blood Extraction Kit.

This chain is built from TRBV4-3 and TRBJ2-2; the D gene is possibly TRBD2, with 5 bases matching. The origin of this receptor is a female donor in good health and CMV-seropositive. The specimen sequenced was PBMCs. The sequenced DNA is TGCGCCAGCAGCCCAGCGGAGCGGAGACGCCGAGGGGAGCTGTTTTTT. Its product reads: CASSPAERRRRGELFF.